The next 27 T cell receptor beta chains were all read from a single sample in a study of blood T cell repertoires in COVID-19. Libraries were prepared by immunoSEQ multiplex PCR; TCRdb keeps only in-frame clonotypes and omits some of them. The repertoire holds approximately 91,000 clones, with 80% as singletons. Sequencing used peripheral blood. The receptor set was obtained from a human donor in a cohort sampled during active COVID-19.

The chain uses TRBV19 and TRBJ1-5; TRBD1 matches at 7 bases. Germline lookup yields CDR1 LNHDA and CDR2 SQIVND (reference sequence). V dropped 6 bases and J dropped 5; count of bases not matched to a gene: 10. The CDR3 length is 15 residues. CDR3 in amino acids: CASRKGDSVDQPQHF. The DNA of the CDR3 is TGTGCCAGTAGGAAGGGGGACAGTGTCGATCAGCCCCAGCATTTT. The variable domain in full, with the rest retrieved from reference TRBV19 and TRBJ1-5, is DGGITQSPKYLFRKEGQNVTLSCEQNLNHDAMYWYRQDPGQGLRLIYYSQIVNDFQKGDIAEGYSVSREKKESFPLTVTSAQKNPTAFYLCASRKGDSVDQPQHFGDGTRLSIL.

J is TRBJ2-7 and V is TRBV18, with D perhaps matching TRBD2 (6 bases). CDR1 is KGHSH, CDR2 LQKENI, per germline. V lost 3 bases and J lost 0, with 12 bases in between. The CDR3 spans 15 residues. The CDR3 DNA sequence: TGTGCCAGCTCACCGGGCGAGCGGGTCTCCTACGAGCAGTACTTC. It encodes CASSPGERVSYEQYF.

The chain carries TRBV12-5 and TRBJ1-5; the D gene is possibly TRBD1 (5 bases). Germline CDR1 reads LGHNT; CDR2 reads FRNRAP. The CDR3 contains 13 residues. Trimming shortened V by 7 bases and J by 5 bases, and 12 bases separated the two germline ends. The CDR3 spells CASAAGGDQPQHF. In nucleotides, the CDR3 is TGTGCTAGTGCCGCCGGGGGGGATCAGCCCCAGCATTTT.

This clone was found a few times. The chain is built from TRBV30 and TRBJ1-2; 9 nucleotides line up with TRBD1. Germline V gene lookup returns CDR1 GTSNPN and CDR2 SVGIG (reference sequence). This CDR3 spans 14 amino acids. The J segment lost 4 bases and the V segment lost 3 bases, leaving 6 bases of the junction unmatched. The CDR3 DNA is TGTGCCTGGAGGTCCCGGGACAGGGTCTATGGCTACACCTTC. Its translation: CAWRSRDRVYGYTF.

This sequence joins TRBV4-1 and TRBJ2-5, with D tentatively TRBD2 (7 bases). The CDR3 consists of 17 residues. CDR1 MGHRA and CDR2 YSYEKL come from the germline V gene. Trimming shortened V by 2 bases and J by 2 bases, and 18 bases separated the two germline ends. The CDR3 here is CASSQNPGLGGQETQYF. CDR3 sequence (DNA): TGCGCCAGCAGCCAAAATCCCGGACTAGGGGGGCAAGAGACCCAGTACTTC.

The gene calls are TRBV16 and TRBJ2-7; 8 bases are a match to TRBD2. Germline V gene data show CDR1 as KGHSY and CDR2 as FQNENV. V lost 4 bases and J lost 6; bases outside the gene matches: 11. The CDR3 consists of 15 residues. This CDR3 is CASSPRGGKAREQYF. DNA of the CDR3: TGTGCCAGCAGCCCCCGCGGGGGGAAAGCACGCGAGCAGTACTTC.

The CDR3 reads CASSDLDRGGYNYGYTF. CDR3 DNA sequence: TGTGCCAGCAGTGACTTGGACAGGGGGGGGTATAACTATGGCTACACCTTC. This sequence joins TRBV6-4 and TRBJ1-2; TRBD1 matches 10 bases. The CDR3 sequence is 17 residues long. J was trimmed by 1 base and V by 1 base; bases with no gene match: 6. Germline CDR1 MRHNA, CDR2 SNTAGT.

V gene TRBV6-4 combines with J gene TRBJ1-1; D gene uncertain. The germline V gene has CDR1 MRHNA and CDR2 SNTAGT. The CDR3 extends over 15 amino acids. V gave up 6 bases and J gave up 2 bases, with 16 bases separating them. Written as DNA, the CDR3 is TGTGCCAGCAGGCAGGAGGAAGGGAGCAACACTGAAGCTTTCTTT. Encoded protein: CASRQEEGSNTEAFF.

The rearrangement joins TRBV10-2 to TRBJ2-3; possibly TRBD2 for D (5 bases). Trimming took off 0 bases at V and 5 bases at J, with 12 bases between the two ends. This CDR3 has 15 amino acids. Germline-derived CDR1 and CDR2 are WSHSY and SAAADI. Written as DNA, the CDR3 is TGCGCCAGCAGTGAGTCGAAGCGGATACGAGATACGCAGTATTTT. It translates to CASSESKRIRDTQYF.

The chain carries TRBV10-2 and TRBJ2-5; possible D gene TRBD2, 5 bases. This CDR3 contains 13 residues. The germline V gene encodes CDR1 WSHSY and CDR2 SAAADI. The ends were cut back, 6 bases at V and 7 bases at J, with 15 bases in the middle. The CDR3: CASRTEPRGTQYF. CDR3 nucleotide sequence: TGCGCCAGCAGGACGGAGCCTCGGGGGACCCAGTACTTC.

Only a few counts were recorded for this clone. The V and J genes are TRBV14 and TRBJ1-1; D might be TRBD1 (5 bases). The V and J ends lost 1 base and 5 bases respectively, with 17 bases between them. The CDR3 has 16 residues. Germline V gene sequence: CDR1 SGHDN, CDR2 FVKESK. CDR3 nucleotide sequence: TGTGCCAGCAGCCAAGCCCAGGGAGAAGGAGGGACTGAAGCTTTCTTT. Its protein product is CASSQAQGEGGTEAFF.

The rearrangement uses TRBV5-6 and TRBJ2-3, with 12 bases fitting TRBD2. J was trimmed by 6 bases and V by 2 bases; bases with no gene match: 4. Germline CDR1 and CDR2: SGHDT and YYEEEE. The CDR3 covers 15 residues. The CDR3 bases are TGTGCCAGCAGCTTACTAGCGGGAGGTAGGGATACGCAGTATTTT. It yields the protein CASSLLAGGRDTQYF.

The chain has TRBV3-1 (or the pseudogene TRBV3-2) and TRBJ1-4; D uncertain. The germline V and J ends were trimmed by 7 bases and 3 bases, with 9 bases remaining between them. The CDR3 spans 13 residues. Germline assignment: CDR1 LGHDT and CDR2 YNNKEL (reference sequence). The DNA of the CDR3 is TGTGCCAGCACTCTTCTCCCTAATGAAAAACTGTTTTTT. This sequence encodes CASTLLPNEKLFF.

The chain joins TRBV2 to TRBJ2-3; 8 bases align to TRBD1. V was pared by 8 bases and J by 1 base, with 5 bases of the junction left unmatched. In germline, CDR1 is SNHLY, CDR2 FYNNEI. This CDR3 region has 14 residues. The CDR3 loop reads CASRQGAGTDTQYF. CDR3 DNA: TGTGCCAGCCGGCAGGGGGCGGGCACAGATACGCAGTATTTT.

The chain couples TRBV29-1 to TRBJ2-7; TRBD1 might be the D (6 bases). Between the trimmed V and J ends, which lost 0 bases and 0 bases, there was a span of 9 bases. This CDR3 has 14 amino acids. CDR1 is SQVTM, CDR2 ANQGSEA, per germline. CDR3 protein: CSVEDTGYSYEQYF. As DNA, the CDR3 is TGCAGCGTTGAAGATACAGGGTACTCCTACGAGCAGTACTTC.

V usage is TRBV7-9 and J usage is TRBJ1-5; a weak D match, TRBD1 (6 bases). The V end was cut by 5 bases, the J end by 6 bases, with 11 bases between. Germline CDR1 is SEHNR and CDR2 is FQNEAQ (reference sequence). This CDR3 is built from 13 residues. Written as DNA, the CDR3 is TGTGCCAGCAGCGCGCGGACAGCTCAGCCCCAGCATTTT. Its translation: CASSARTAQPQHF.

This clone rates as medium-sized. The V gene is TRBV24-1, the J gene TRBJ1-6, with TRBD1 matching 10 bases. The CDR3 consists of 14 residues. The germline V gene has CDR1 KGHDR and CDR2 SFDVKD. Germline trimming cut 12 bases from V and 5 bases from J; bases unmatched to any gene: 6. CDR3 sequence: CAVSGTGDNSPLHF. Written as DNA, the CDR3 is TGTGCCGTATCCGGGACAGGGGATAATTCACCCCTCCACTTT.

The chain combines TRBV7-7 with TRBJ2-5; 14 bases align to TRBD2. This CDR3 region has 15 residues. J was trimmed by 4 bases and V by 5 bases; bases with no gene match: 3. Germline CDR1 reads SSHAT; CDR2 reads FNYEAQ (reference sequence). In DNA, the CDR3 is TGTGCCAGCAGCCTGGGACTAGCGGGAGCAGAGACCCAGTACTTC. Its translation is CASSLGLAGAETQYF.

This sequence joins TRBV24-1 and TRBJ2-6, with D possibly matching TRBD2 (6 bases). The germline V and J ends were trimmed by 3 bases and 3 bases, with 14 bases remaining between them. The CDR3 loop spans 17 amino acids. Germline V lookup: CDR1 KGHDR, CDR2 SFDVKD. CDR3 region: CATSDNGRGFGANVLTF. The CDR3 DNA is TGTGCCACCAGTGATAACGGGAGAGGGTTTGGGGCCAACGTCCTGACTTTC.

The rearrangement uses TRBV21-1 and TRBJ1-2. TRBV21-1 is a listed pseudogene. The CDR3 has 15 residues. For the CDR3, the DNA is TGTGCCAGCAGCAAGAGGGTCGCCGTTGACTATGGCTACACCTTC. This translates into CASSKRVAVDYGYTF.

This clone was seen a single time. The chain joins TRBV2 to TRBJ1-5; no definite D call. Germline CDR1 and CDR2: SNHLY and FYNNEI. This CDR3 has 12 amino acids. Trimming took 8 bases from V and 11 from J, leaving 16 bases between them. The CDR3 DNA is TGTGCCAGCTCAGACACGGGGTGGGCCCAGCATTTT. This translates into CASSDTGWAQHF.

The CDR3 protein is CASSVAALGGEQYF. CDR3 nucleotides: TGTGCCAGCAGCGTAGCTGCCCTCGGTGGCGAGCAGTACTTC. This chain connects TRBV9 to TRBJ2-7; D is ambiguous. This CDR3 is built from 14 residues. Germline V gene sequence: CDR1 SGDLS, CDR2 YYNGEE. The V end lost 0 bases, the J end lost 6 bases, and 13 bases lay between the germline ends.

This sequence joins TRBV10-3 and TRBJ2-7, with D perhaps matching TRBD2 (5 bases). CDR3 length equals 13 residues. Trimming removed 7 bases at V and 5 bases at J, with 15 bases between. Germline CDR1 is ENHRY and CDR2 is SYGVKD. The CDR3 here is CAINGLAGDEQYF. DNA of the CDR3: TGTGCCATCAACGGACTGGCGGGCGACGAGCAGTACTTC.

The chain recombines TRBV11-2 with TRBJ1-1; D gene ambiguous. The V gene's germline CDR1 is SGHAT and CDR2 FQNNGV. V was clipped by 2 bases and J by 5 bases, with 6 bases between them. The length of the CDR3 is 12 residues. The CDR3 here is CASSLSATEAFF. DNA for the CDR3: TGTGCCAGCAGCTTATCCGCGACTGAAGCTTTCTTT.

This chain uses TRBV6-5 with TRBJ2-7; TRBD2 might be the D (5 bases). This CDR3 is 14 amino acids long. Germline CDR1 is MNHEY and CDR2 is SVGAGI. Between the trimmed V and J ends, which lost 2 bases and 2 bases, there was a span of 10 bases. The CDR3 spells CASSYTGIAYEQYF. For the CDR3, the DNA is TGTGCCAGCAGTTACACGGGGATAGCCTACGAGCAGTACTTC.

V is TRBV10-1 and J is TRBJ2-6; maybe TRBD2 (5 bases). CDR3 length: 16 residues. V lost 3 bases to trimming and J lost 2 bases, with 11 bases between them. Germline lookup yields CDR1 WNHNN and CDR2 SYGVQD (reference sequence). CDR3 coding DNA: TGCGCCAGCAGTGATCCGGGGATCCCTGGGGCCAACGTCCTGACTTTC. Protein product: CASSDPGIPGANVLTF.

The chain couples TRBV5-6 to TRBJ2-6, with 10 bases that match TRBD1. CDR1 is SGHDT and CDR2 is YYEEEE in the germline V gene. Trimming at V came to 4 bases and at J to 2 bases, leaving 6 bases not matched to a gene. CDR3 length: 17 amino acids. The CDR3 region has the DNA TGTGCCAGCAGCGCCCGGGACAGGGGAGCTGGGGCCAACGTCCTGACTTTC. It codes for CASSARDRGAGANVLTF. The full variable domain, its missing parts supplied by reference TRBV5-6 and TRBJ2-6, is DAGVTQSPTHLIKTRGQQVTLRCSPKSGHDTVSWYQQALGQGPQFIFQYYEEEERQRGNFPDRFSGHQFPNYSSELNVNALLLGDSALYLCASSARDRGAGANVLTFGAGSRLTVL.